The T cell receptor (beta chain) under discussion was sequenced for a study of T cell repertoires in aging, cancer and after chemotherapy. This CDR3 is built from 15 residues. Germline V gives CDR1 SGHDN, CDR2 FVKESK. The V and J ends lost 2 bases and 0 bases respectively, with 8 bases between them. TRB rearrangements spanning V, D and J were amplified using mixed TRB-A/B primers. TCRdb re-called the multiplex PCR reads with MiXCR, one entry per CDR3 protein. The repertoire consists of roughly 2,000 distinct CDR3 sequences, with around a quarter occurring once and the leading ten covering roughly a sixth. Peripheral blood genomic DNA, not sorted cells or RNA, was the template. In this sample, this clonotype is medium-sized.

The J gene is TRBJ1-3, the V gene TRBV14; D is uncertain. Specimen: blood. The TCR was taken from a human donor with a solid tumor. CDR3 protein: CASSQLLNSGNTIYF. The CDR3 nucleotides read TGTGCCAGCAGCCAACTACTGAACTCTGGAAACACCATATATTTT. Variable domain in full (rest from reference TRBV14 and TRBJ1-3): EAGVTQFPSHSVIEKGQTVTLRCDPISGHDNLYWYRRVMGKEIKFLLHFVKESKQDESGMPNNRFLAERTGGTYSTLKVQPAELEDSGVYFCASSQLLNSGNTIYFGEGSWLTVV.